Shown below are 22 T cell receptor beta chains from a single sample sequenced in a study of PD-L1 blockade in urothelial cancer. Indicated time point: peripheral blood 6 weeks after treatment start. Assay: immunoSEQ multiplex PCR; the TCRdb copy retains only in-frame clones and omits some. The sample yields more than 60,000 clones, about 90% seen once. Material: PBMCs, obtained around atezolizumab (anti-PD-L1) treatment. The receptor source for this set is a man in his sixties with urothelial cancer.

V and J are TRBV5-1 and TRBJ1-4; 7 bases agree with TRBD1. Per the germline V gene, CDR1 is SGHRS and CDR2 is YFSETQ. Losses at the gene ends were 0 bases for V and 3 bases for J; bases not matched to a gene: 2. This CDR3 has 15 residues. CDR3 in DNA: TGCGCCAGCAGCTTGGAGGGGGCGCCTAATGAAAAACTGTTTTTT. Translated, it gives CASSLEGAPNEKLFF.

The genes are TRBV19 and TRBJ1-5; TRBD1 matches at 7 bases. CDR3 size: 16 residues. The germline V gene encodes CDR1 LNHDA and CDR2 SQIVND (reference sequence). V lost 6 bases and J lost 1; bases outside the gene matches: 9. CDR3 amino acids: CASRDRTGVSNQPQHF. The CDR3 nucleotides are TGTGCCAGTAGGGATCGAACAGGGGTAAGCAATCAGCCCCAGCATTTT.

CDR3 sequence (DNA): TGTGCCAGCAGCTTAGCGCCTACCGGGGAGACCCAGTACTTC. Its protein is CASSLAPTGETQYF. The chain is built from TRBV7-9 and TRBJ2-5, with D unclear. V lost 0 bases to trimming and J lost 5 bases, with 10 bases between them. CDR1 is SEHNR and CDR2 is FQNEAQ in the germline V gene (reference sequence). The CDR3 is 14 residues long.

This clone is labeled as medium-sized. V and J are TRBV7-9 and TRBJ1-2, with 8 positions matching TRBD1. Looked up from germline, CDR1 is SEHNR and CDR2 is FQNEAQ (reference sequence). The length of the CDR3 is 14 residues. Unmatched junction bases numbered 5, after V lost 0 bases and J lost 8 bases. Here the CDR3 DNA reads TGTGCCAGCAGCTTAGCAGGGACAGGCGGCGGCTACACCTTC. Protein sequence: CASSLAGTGGGYTF.

V usage is TRBV7-9 and J usage is TRBJ2-3; 8 bases are a match to TRBD1. CDR1 is SEHNR, CDR2 FQNEAQ, per germline (reference sequence). CDR3 length: 16 amino acids. V lost 5 bases, J lost 2 bases, and 9 bases stayed unmatched. CDR3 DNA sequence: TGTGCCAGCAGCCACCGGGACAGGTCAACCACAGATACGCAGTATTTT. This codes for CASSHRDRSTTDTQYF.

The rearrangement uses TRBV5-4 and TRBJ1-1; possibly TRBD1 for D (5 bases). The CDR3 contains 14 residues. Trimming removed 5 bases from V and 7 bases from J, with 18 bases in between. From germline, CDR1 is SGHNT and CDR2 YYREEE (reference sequence). The CDR3 region is CASSPGPERGEAFF. The CDR3 DNA is TGTGCCAGCAGTCCCGGGCCAGAAAGGGGTGAAGCTTTCTTT.

The rearrangement links TRBV9 to TRBJ2-7; 10 bases align to TRBD1. V shed 4 bases, J shed 4 bases, and the junction held 2 bases outside the gene matches. CDR3 length: 13 amino acids. Germline lookup yields CDR1 SGDLS and CDR2 YYNGEE. This CDR3 is CASSRTGGYEQYF. CDR3 sequence (DNA): TGTGCCAGCAGCCGGACAGGGGGGTACGAGCAGTACTTC.

The chain links TRBV11-2 to TRBJ2-1; TRBD2 matches at 8 bases. CDR3 length: 16 amino acids. Germline V gene data show CDR1 as SGHAT and CDR2 as FQNNGV. The V segment lost 3 bases and the J segment 0 bases; nucleotides outside the gene matches: 4. The CDR3 reads CASSLNSGVSYNEQFF. The CDR3 DNA reads as TGTGCCAGCAGCTTGAATAGCGGGGTCTCCTACAATGAGCAGTTCTTC.

V and J are TRBV5-4 and TRBJ2-3; 12 bases match TRBD2. Germline V gene sequence: CDR1 SGHNT, CDR2 YYREEE (reference sequence). The CDR3 has 19 amino acids. This CDR3 is CVTSGRYNSPLLATDTQYF. The CDR3 DNA reads TGTGTGACTAGCGGGAGATATAATTCGCCACTTCTAGCAACAGATACGCAGTATTTT.

The chain employs TRBV7-6 and TRBJ1-3; no reliable D call. Per the germline V gene, CDR1 is SGHVS and CDR2 is FNYEAQ. The CDR3 length is 14 residues. V lost 5 bases and J lost 2, with 10 bases in between. CDR3 residues: CASSANRAGNTIYF. The CDR3, as DNA: TGTGCCAGCAGCGCAAACAGAGCTGGAAACACCATATATTTT.

This chain uses TRBV4-3 with TRBJ2-7; D might be TRBD2 (5 bases). Germline V gene sequence: CDR1 LGHNA, CDR2 YSLEER. The CDR3 is 17 residues long. V was trimmed by 0 bases and J by 2 bases, leaving 17 bases between them. The CDR3 DNA sequence: TGCGCCAGCAGCCAAGATATCGGAGCGGTTAATCCCTACGAGCAGTACTTC. Its protein product is CASSQDIGAVNPYEQYF.

The chain carries TRBV28 and TRBJ1-4; TRBD1 is a possible D gene (5 bases). Trimming left V 1 base short and J 0 bases short, with 12 bases between. The V gene's germline CDR1 is MDHEN and CDR2 SYDVKM. The length of the CDR3 is 17 residues. In DNA form, the CDR3 reads TGTGCCAGCAGTTTATCAGGGACTTCTGCAACTAATGAAAAACTGTTTTTT. Residues: CASSLSGTSATNEKLFF.

The gene calls are TRBV27 and TRBJ2-1; possible D gene TRBD2, 6 bases. V shed 6 bases and J shed 2 bases, with 17 bases lying between them. The CDR3 extends over 16 amino acids. Germline V CDR1 and CDR2: MNHEY, SMNVEV (reference sequence). CDR3 region: CASRTGTGLPYNEQFF. DNA for the CDR3: TGTGCCAGCAGGACTGGGACGGGACTTCCCTACAATGAGCAGTTCTTC.

The chain uses TRBV7-9 and TRBJ2-7; D possibly corresponds to TRBD2 (6 bases). The ends were cut back, 3 bases at V and 5 bases at J, with 17 bases in the middle. The CDR3 runs 15 residues. Germline V gene lookup returns CDR1 SEHNR and CDR2 FQNEAQ (reference sequence). Here the CDR3 DNA reads TGTGCCAGCAGCTTCGGGGGAGCAGACCGGGACGAGCAGTACTTC. Amino acid sequence: CASSFGGADRDEQYF.

The gene calls are TRBV25-1 and TRBJ1-2; maybe TRBD1 (5 bases). With 3 bases removed from V and 2 bases from J, the gap between germline ends came to 10 bases. There are 14 residues in the CDR3. From germline, CDR1 is MGHDK and CDR2 SYGVNS. DNA of the CDR3: TGTGCCAGCAGTGACACAGGATGGAACTATGGCTACACCTTC. Its protein is CASSDTGWNYGYTF.

The J gene is TRBJ2-7, the V gene TRBV9; D may be TRBD2 (6 bases). The CDR3 sequence is 14 residues long. V was shortened by 2 bases and J by 5 bases, with 14 bases between the two germline ends. Germline CDR1 SGDLS, CDR2 YYNGEE. The CDR3 here is CASSVLGGPNEQYF. DNA of the CDR3: TGTGCCAGCAGCGTCTTGGGGGGTCCCAACGAGCAGTACTTC.

The rearrangement uses TRBV13 and TRBJ1-2; D may be TRBD1 (6 bases). Germline-derived CDR1 and CDR2 are PRHDT and FYEKMQ (reference sequence). The CDR3 sequence is 17 residues long. Trimming cost V 0 bases and J 4 bases, with 18 bases left between them. DNA for the CDR3: TGTGCCAGCAGCTTAGGGCAGGGGCGATTTAAACTCTATGGCTACACCTTC. This gives the protein CASSLGQGRFKLYGYTF. Drawing the rest from reference TRBV13 and TRBJ1-2, the complete variable domain is AAGVIQSPRHLIKEKRETATLKCYPIPRHDTVYWYQQGPGQDPQFLISFYEKMQSDKGSIPDRFSAQQFSDYHSELNMSSLELGDSALYFCASSLGQGRFKLYGYTFGSGTRLTVV.

This clone was picked up one time. The J gene is TRBJ2-7, the V gene TRBV6-5; 13 bases are shared with TRBD2. Germline V gene sequence: CDR1 MNHEY, CDR2 SVGAGI. The CDR3 has 16 residues. V lost 0 bases, J lost 4 bases, and 3 bases stayed unmatched. The CDR3 loop reads CASSYSWTSGGYEQYF. Here the CDR3 DNA reads TGTGCCAGCAGTTACTCATGGACTAGCGGGGGATACGAGCAGTACTTC.

The chain is built from TRBV11-1 and TRBJ2-1; TRBD2 aligns across 9 bases. The trim removed 2 bases at V and 15 bases at J, leaving 8 bases unmatched. Germline CDR1 is SGHAT and CDR2 is FQDESV (reference sequence). The CDR3 consists of 13 residues. This CDR3 reads CASSLKLAGQGFF. CDR3 sequence (DNA): TGTGCCAGCAGCTTAAAACTAGCGGGTCAAGGGTTCTTC.

The chain couples TRBV12-2 to TRBJ2-6; TRBD2, as called in the table, went unchecked against the DNA. TRBV12-2 is a known pseudogene. CDR3 length: 17 amino acids. CDR3 nucleotides: TGTGCAAGTCGCTTAAAGAGCAGGAGGCTCTGGGCCAACGTCCTGACTTTC. Translation: CASRLKSRRLWANVLTF.

The rearrangement uses TRBV10-3 and TRBJ1-1; D gene ambiguous. CDR1 ENHRY and CDR2 SYGVKD come from the germline V gene. CDR3 length equals 14 residues. V was trimmed by 2 bases and J by 3 bases, leaving 10 bases between them. In nucleotides, the CDR3 is TGTGCCATCAGTGAGGGAGGTCGCTACACTGAAGCTTTCTTT. Its translation is CAISEGGRYTEAFF.

This chain joins TRBV6-1 and TRBJ1-1; D call uncertain. Per germline, CDR1 MNHNS and CDR2 SASEGT. The CDR3 covers 12 residues. The V and J ends lost 6 bases and 5 bases respectively, with 10 bases between them. In nucleotides, the CDR3 is TGTGCCAGCAGAGGAGGGTTGACTGAAGCTTTCTTT. It yields the protein CASRGGLTEAFF.